This TCR beta chain was obtained from a study of blood T cell repertoires in COVID-19. The assay was immunoSEQ multiplex PCR, and TCRdb's table has in-frame clones only and misses some. This sample carries 210,000 or so clones, about 92% of them seen once, and the ten largest clones take more than 0.95%. Sequences were obtained from peripheral blood. The clonotype comes from a man in his thirties or forties with acute or convalescent COVID-19.

The CDR3, as DNA: TGTGCCAGCAGCCACAGGGGTCCAGATACGCAGTATTTT. It yields the protein CASSHRGPDTQYF. V and J are TRBV3-1 (or the pseudogene TRBV3-2) and TRBJ2-3, with a weak D call TRBD1 (6 bases). CDR1 is LGHDT and CDR2 is YNNKEL in the germline V gene (reference sequence). V lost 3 bases and J 4 bases, leaving 8 bases between the germline ends. This CDR3 has 13 residues.